This TCR beta chain was captured in a study of blood T cell repertoires in COVID-19. Study-level information: Researchers got acute and convalescent COVID-19 samples from the United States, Italy and Spain. From T cells, B-cell-depleted T cells, or PBMCs came the material, which was cDNA or gDNA.

The length of the CDR3 is 13 residues. Germline loops: CDR1 SGHNT, CDR2 YENEEA. Between the trimmed V and J ends, which lost 1 base and 8 bases, there was a span of 9 bases. Repertoires were generated with immunoSEQ multiplex PCR, while TCRdb's copy carries only in-frame clones and drops some. This table has a few hundred thousand clones, about four fifths appearing once. Participants were placed into cohorts based on the clinical history they reported. The V call is TRBV11-3, the J call TRBJ2-1; D is unresolved. This TCR came from a woman between 35 and 50 years old with acute COVID-19. Sequencing was done on a sample of PBMCs or T cells enriched from blood (not recorded which). In DNA, the CDR3 is TGTGCCAGCAGCTTAGGTAGCCGGTATGAGCAGTTCTTC. Residues: CASSLGSRYEQFF. The full variable domain, in which reference TRBV11-3 and TRBJ2-1 provide the parts outside the CDR3, is EAGVVQSPRYKIIEKKQPVAFWCNPISGHNTLYWYLQNLGQGPELLIRYENEEAVDDSQLPKDRFSAERLKGVDSTLKIQPAELGDSAVYLCASSLGSRYEQFFGPGTRLTVL.